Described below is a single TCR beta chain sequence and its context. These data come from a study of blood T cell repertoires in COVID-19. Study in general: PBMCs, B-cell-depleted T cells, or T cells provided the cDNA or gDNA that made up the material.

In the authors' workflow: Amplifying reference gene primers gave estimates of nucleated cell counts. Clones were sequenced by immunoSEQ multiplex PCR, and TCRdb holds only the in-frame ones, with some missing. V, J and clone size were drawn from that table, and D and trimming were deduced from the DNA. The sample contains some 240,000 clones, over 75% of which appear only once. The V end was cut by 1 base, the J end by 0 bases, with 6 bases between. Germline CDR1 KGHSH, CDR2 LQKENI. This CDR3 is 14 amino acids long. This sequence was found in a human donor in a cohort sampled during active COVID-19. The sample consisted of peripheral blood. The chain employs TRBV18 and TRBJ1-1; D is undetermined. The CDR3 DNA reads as TGTGCCAGCTCACCACTCCCGTTGAACACTGAAGCTTTCTTT. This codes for CASSPLPLNTEAFF.